These 26 T cell receptor beta chains came from one sample sequenced in a study of blood T cell repertoires in COVID-19. Profiling relied on immunoSEQ multiplex PCR, and the TCRdb table lists in-frame clones only, not all of them. Of 25,000 to 30,000 clones in the sample, roughly 90% were seen once. Sequencing was done on a sample of peripheral blood. The receptors were sampled from a human donor in a cohort sampled during active COVID-19.

The chain couples TRBV29-1 to TRBJ1-5; possible D gene TRBD1, 5 bases. Germline V gene lookup returns CDR1 SQVTM and CDR2 ANQGSEA. This CDR3 region has 13 residues. The CDR3 nucleotides read TGCAGGTGGGGGGGGAACGTAAATCAGCCCCAGCATTTT. This gives the protein CRWGGNVNQPQHF.

The CDR3 here is CASSQGGGGNVDTQYF. Here the CDR3 DNA reads TGTGCCAGCAGCCAAGGGGGCGGGGGGAATGTAGATACGCAGTATTTT. This rearrangement joins TRBV3-1 (or the pseudogene TRBV3-2) to TRBJ2-3, with 8 bases lining up with TRBD2. The V gene end was trimmed by 1 base and the J gene end by 5 bases; junction bases not matched to a gene: 8. Germline CDR1 is LGHDT and CDR2 is YNNKEL (reference sequence). The CDR3 covers 16 residues.

The V gene is TRBV7-2, the J gene TRBJ1-5; a weak D match, TRBD1 (6 bases). The germline V and J ends were trimmed by 1 base and 4 bases, with 14 bases remaining between them. The CDR3 runs 16 residues. Germline lookup yields CDR1 SGHTA and CDR2 FQGNSA. CDR3: CASSLVGGDRNQPQHF. DNA for the CDR3: TGTGCCAGCAGCTTAGTAGGGGGGGATCGGAATCAGCCCCAGCATTTT.

CDR3 loop: CSARPGTTGTDTQYF. CDR3 nucleotide sequence: TGCAGCGCTCGCCCCGGGACAACAGGCACAGATACGCAGTATTTT. The chain couples TRBV29-1 to TRBJ2-3; D might be TRBD1 (6 bases). V dropped 7 bases and J dropped 1 base, with 18 bases sitting between them. Germline V gives CDR1 SQVTM, CDR2 ANQGSEA. The CDR3 runs to 15 residues.

The V and J genes are TRBV6-5 and TRBJ2-5; tentative D call: TRBD1 (6 bases). The CDR3 is 14 residues long. V gave up 4 bases and J gave up 7 bases, with 16 bases separating them. Germline assignment: CDR1 MNHEY and CDR2 SVGAGI. The CDR3 sequence: CASSLGQLPGTQYF. CDR3 bases: TGTGCCAGCAGTTTAGGACAGTTACCGGGGACCCAGTACTTC.

The genes are TRBV10-3 and TRBJ1-1, with unresolved D. Germline V gene sequence: CDR1 ENHRY, CDR2 SYGVKD. There are 11 residues in the CDR3. V shed 11 bases and J shed 3 bases, with 10 bases lying between them. The CDR3 DNA reads as TGTGCCGTGCGGAGGTACACTGAAGCTTTCTTT. This sequence encodes CAVRRYTEAFF.

The chain couples TRBV7-3 to TRBJ1-1; 10 bases match TRBD1. The germline V gene has CDR1 SGHTA and CDR2 FQGTGA. The CDR3 has 14 amino acids. J gave up 3 bases and V 5 bases, and 3 bases lay outside the gene matches. CDR3 in amino acids: CASSPTGGYTEAFF. The CDR3 DNA reads as TGTGCCAGCAGCCCGACAGGGGGCTACACTGAAGCTTTCTTT.

This clone was counted a single time. The V call is TRBV5-1, the J call TRBJ1-4; D perhaps matches TRBD1 (6 bases). The germline V gene has CDR1 SGHRS and CDR2 YFSETQ. Trimming cost V 4 bases and J 7 bases, with 17 bases left between them. The CDR3 loop spans 15 amino acids. CDR3 nucleotide sequence: TGCGCCAGCAGCAGCCAGACAACAGGGAGTGAAAAACTGTTTTTT. Translation gives CASSSQTTGSEKLFF.

The chain recombines TRBV7-9 with TRBJ2-7, with 9 positions matching TRBD1. Germline V gives CDR1 SEHNR, CDR2 FQNEAQ (reference sequence). J lost 3 bases, V lost 7 bases, and 7 bases had no gene match. This CDR3 is built from 14 residues. This CDR3 is CASKSGTGSYEQYF. In nucleotides, the CDR3 is TGTGCCAGCAAGTCAGGGACAGGGAGCTACGAGCAGTACTTC. Full variable domain (outside the CDR3, taken from reference TRBV7-9 and TRBJ2-7): DTGVSQNPRHKITKRGQNVTFRCDPISEHNRLYWYRQTLGQGPEFLTYFQNEAQLEKSRLLSDRFSAERPKGSFSTLEIQRTEQGDSAMYLCASKSGTGSYEQYFGPGTRLTVT.

The chain couples TRBV14 to TRBJ1-6, with TRBD1 as a possible D gene (5 bases). The germline V and J ends were trimmed by 0 bases and 6 bases, with 12 bases remaining between them. The CDR3 has 16 residues. The germline CDR1 and CDR2 sequences are SGHDN and FVKESK. For the CDR3, the DNA is TGTGCCAGCAGCCAAGATACCGCGGGACTTAATTCACCCCTCCACTTT. Translated, it gives CASSQDTAGLNSPLHF.

The chain couples TRBV12-3 or TRBV12-4 to TRBJ1-4, with D maybe TRBD1 (5 bases). The ends were cut back, 2 bases at V and 10 bases at J, with 11 bases in the middle. The CDR3 has 13 residues. The CDR3 here is CASSLSQGGKLFF. CDR3 bases: TGTGCCAGCAGTTTATCTCAGGGAGGAAAACTGTTTTTT.

The chain joins TRBV14 to TRBJ1-4; D perhaps matches TRBD1 (5 bases). Trimming removed 8 bases at V and 3 bases at J, with 10 bases between. The CDR3 runs 13 residues. Germline values: CDR1 SGHDN, CDR2 FVKESK. The CDR3 is CASSRQPNEKLFF. The CDR3 DNA follows: TGTGCCAGCTCACGACAGCCTAATGAAAAACTGTTTTTT.

This chain uses TRBV10-3 with TRBJ1-2, with D possibly being TRBD1 (5 bases). This CDR3 has 15 amino acids. The germline V and J ends were trimmed by 10 bases and 6 bases, with 24 bases remaining between them. Germline-derived CDR1 and CDR2 are ENHRY and SYGVKD. The CDR3 spells CATTPPQGLADGYTF. The CDR3 nucleotides are TGTGCCACCACTCCCCCCCAGGGACTGGCGGATGGCTACACCTTC.

The rearrangement uses TRBV6-5 and TRBJ1-1; possible D gene TRBD1, 5 bases. Per germline, CDR1 MNHEY and CDR2 SVGAGI. The ends were cut back, 2 bases at V and 6 bases at J, with 13 bases in the middle. The CDR3 runs 14 residues. The CDR3 coding sequence is TGTGCCAGCAGTTACGTTGGGGGGTTGGCTGAAGCTTTCTTT. As protein: CASSYVGGLAEAFF.

The V and J genes are TRBV9 and TRBJ2-3; 10 bases are a match to TRBD2. This CDR3 spans 17 amino acids. V lost 5 bases to trimming and J lost 3 bases; unmatched junction nucleotides: 12. CDR1 and CDR2 (germline): SGDLS, YYNGEE. CDR3 sequence reads: CASSLRGSGGTTDTQYF. The CDR3 DNA sequence: TGTGCCAGCAGTCTCCGGGGTAGCGGGGGGACTACAGATACGCAGTATTTT.

The chain uses TRBV9 and TRBJ1-1, with a possible D match to TRBD1 (6 bases). Trimming took off 2 bases at V and 7 bases at J, with 12 bases between the two ends. CDR3 size: 13 residues. Germline V lookup: CDR1 SGDLS, CDR2 YYNGEE. The CDR3: CASSVREQGEAFF. The DNA of the CDR3 is TGTGCCAGCAGCGTGCGAGAACAGGGTGAAGCTTTCTTT.

V is TRBV28 and J is TRBJ1-6, with D hard to call. Germline V gene lookup returns CDR1 MDHEN and CDR2 SYDVKM. Trimming pared 3 bases from V and 6 bases from J, leaving 6 bases between. The CDR3 runs to 13 residues. The CDR3 reads CASSLTTNSPLHF. The CDR3 DNA follows: TGTGCCAGCAGTTTGACAACTAATTCACCCCTCCACTTT.

The chain employs TRBV11-1 and TRBJ2-1; D is unresolved. The CDR3 covers 15 residues. CDR1 and CDR2 from the germline V gene are SGHAT and FQDESV (reference sequence). The V and J ends lost 5 bases and 5 bases respectively, with 16 bases between them. CDR3 in DNA: TGTGCCAGCAGCCTGGCCGGGTCCCACGACAATGAGCAGTTCTTC. Its translation: CASSLAGSHDNEQFF.

J is TRBJ1-5 and V is TRBV6-6, with TRBD1 matching over 8 bases. Per the germline V gene, CDR1 is MNHNY and CDR2 is SVGAGI (reference sequence). This CDR3 contains 15 residues. V gave up 6 bases and J gave up 0 bases; unmatched junction bases: 4. CDR3 loop: CASRSQGVSNQPQHF. For the CDR3, the DNA is TGTGCCAGCAGATCACAGGGGGTTAGCAATCAGCCCCAGCATTTT.

The chain couples TRBV15 to TRBJ2-3, with D possibly being TRBD2 (6 bases). V lost 3 bases, J lost 3 bases, and 10 bases lay in between. Germline V lookup: CDR1 LNHNV, CDR2 YYDKDF (reference sequence). The CDR3 loop spans 14 amino acids. CDR3 region: CATSREGGTDTQYF. The CDR3, as DNA: TGTGCCACCAGCAGGGAGGGCGGGACAGATACGCAGTATTTT.

The chain uses TRBV7-8 and TRBJ1-1; possible D gene TRBD1, 6 bases. Germline lookup yields CDR1 SGHVS and CDR2 FQNEAQ. The CDR3 length is 14 residues. With 3 bases removed from V and 1 base from J, the gap between germline ends came to 9 bases. The CDR3 is CASSLGHSNTEAFF. In nucleotides, the CDR3 is TGTGCCAGCAGCTTGGGACACTCGAACACTGAAGCTTTCTTT.

This rearrangement joins TRBV5-6 to TRBJ2-4; TRBD1 might be the D (6 bases). Germline-derived CDR1 and CDR2 are SGHDT and YYEEEE. CDR3 length: 15 amino acids. The V end lost 0 bases, the J end lost 5 bases, and 12 bases lay between the germline ends. The DNA for the CDR3 is TGTGCCAGCAGCTTGGGGAGGACAGCTCAAAACATTCAGTACTTC. Protein: CASSLGRTAQNIQYF. The full variable domain, with the rest looked up from reference TRBV5-6 and TRBJ2-4, is DAGVTQSPTHLIKTRGQQVTLRCSPKSGHDTVSWYQQALGQGPQFIFQYYEEEERQRGNFPDRFSGHQFPNYSSELNVNALLLGDSALYLCASSLGRTAQNIQYFGAGTRLSVL.

The chain links TRBV5-5 to TRBJ2-3, with 8 bases that match TRBD2. The CDR3 length is 14 residues. CDR1 is SGHKS and CDR2 is YYEKEE in the germline V gene (reference sequence). V lost 4 bases to trimming and J lost 3 bases; unmatched junction nucleotides: 4. This CDR3 is CASSPIAGTDTQYF. As DNA, the CDR3 is TGTGCCAGCAGCCCAATAGCGGGAACAGATACGCAGTATTTT.

This clone was observed a single time. The gene calls are TRBV7-9 and TRBJ2-3, with 7 bases aligning to TRBD1. The CDR3 extends over 13 amino acids. CDR1 is SEHNR and CDR2 is FQNEAQ in the germline V gene (reference sequence). After removal of 11 bases from V and 0 bases from J, the junction contained 5 bases not matched to a gene. The CDR3 region has the DNA TGTGCCGGGGACAGAGCCAGCACAGATACGCAGTATTTT. Translation gives CAGDRASTDTQYF.

The chain recombines TRBV6-4 with TRBJ1-1; tentative D call: TRBD1 (6 bases). Germline V gene data show CDR1 as MRHNA and CDR2 as SNTAGT. V lost 4 bases and J 0 bases, leaving 12 bases between the germline ends. The CDR3 extends over 15 amino acids. CDR3 nucleotide sequence: TGTGCCAGCAGTGTTCAACAGGGAATGAACACTGAAGCTTTCTTT. It translates to CASSVQQGMNTEAFF.

V and J are TRBV2 and TRBJ2-5; D may be TRBD1 (6 bases). CDR3 length equals 16 residues. V lost 2 bases and J lost 5, with 18 bases in between. Germline CDR1 and CDR2: SNHLY and FYNNEI. This CDR3 reads CASSEPLGHLGETQYF. The CDR3 region has the DNA TGTGCCAGCAGTGAACCACTGGGACACCTCGGGGAGACCCAGTACTTC.